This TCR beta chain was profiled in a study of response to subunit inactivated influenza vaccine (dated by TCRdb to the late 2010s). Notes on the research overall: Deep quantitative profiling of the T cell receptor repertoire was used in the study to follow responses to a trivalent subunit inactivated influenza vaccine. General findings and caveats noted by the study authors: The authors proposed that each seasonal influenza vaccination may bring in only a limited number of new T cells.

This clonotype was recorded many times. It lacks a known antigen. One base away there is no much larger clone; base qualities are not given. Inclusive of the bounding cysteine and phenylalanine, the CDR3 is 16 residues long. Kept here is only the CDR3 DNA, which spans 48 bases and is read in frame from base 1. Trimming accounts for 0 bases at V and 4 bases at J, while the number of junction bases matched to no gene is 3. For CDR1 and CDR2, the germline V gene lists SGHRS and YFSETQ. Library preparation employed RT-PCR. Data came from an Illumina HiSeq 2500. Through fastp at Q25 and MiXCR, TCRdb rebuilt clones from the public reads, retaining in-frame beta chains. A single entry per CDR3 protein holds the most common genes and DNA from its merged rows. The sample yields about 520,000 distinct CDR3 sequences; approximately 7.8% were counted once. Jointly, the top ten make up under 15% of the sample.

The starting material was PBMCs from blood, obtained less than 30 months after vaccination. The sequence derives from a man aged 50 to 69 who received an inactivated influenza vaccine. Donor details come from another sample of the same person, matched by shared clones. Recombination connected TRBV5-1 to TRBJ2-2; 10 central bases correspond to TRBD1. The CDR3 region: CASSLGDRGITGELFF. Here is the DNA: TGCGCCAGCAGCTTGGGGGACAGGGGTATCACCGGGGAGCTGTTTTTT. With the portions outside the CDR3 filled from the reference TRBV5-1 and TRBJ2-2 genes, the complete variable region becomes KAGVTQTPRYLIKTRGQQVTLSCSPISGHRSVSWYQQTPGQGLQFLFEYFSETQRNKGNFPGRFSGRQFSNSRSEMNVSTLELGDSALYLCASSLGDRGITGELFFGEGSRLTVL.